Listed here are 26 T cell receptor beta chains from one sample, sequenced in a study of T cell repertoires in cytomegalovirus infection. TCRdb itself ran the reads through MiXCR, one entry per CDR3 protein. The sample shows just over 150,000 distinct CDR3 sequences, around 24% of them seen only once. The sequencing input was PBMCs. Every receptor here comes from a human donor in good health (CMV status not recorded). Some clones in this sample may be carry-over from other donors' samples.

The J gene is TRBJ1-4, the V gene TRBV28; 7 bases line up with TRBD1. The CDR3 contains 14 residues. CDR1 is MDHEN and CDR2 is SYDVKM in the germline V gene. Trimming took 6 bases from V and 5 from J; bases not matched to a gene: 6. The CDR3 nucleotides read TGTGCCAGCAGCTCGACAGGGCCGAATGAAAAACTGTTTTTT. Translating gives CASSSTGPNEKLFF.

This clonotype was picked up a small number of times. The J gene is TRBJ2-5, the V gene TRBV2; D is ambiguous. Germline V CDR1 and CDR2: SNHLY, FYNNEI. Trimming removed 5 bases at V and 1 base at J, with 5 bases between. The CDR3 spans 12 residues. The CDR3 region has the DNA TGTGCCAGCAGTTACAGCCAAGAGACCCAGTACTTC. Translating it yields CASSYSQETQYF. The complete variable domain, with remaining parts taken from reference TRBV2 and TRBJ2-5, reads EPEVTQTPSHQVTQMGQEVILRCVPISNHLYFYWYRQILGQKVEFLVSFYNNEISEKSEIFDDQFSVERPDGSNFTLKIRSTKLEDSAMYFCASSYSQETQYFGPGTRLLVL.

This clonotype was seen at least ten times. This chain joins TRBV7-3 and TRBJ2-3; D unresolved. The germline gives CDR1 SGHTA, CDR2 FQGTGA. The CDR3 consists of 15 residues. The V gene lost 2 bases and the J gene lost 2 bases, with 11 bases spanning the gap. CDR3: CASSLSPTHTDTQYF. In DNA, the CDR3 is TGTGCCAGCAGCTTATCGCCGACCCACACAGATACGCAGTATTTT.

This clonotype was found many times. This sequence joins TRBV7-2 and TRBJ2-3, with 9 bases aligning to TRBD2. The CDR3 sequence is 16 residues long. CDR1 SGHTA and CDR2 FQGNSA come from the germline V gene. V dropped 4 bases and J dropped 0; count of bases not matched to a gene: 5. For the CDR3, the DNA is TGTGCCAGCAGCTCCCTGGGACTAGCTAGCACAGATACGCAGTATTTT. It yields the protein CASSSLGLASTDTQYF.

In this sample, this clonotype turned up a few times. The chain recombines TRBV12-3 or TRBV12-4 with TRBJ1-2; D not resolved. V was cut by 5 bases and J by 5 bases, with 6 bases left in between. This CDR3 contains 11 residues. CDR3 sequence: CASSLDYGYTF. Written as DNA, the CDR3 is TGTGCCAGCAGTCTCGATTATGGCTACACCTTC.

The chain couples TRBV25-1 to TRBJ2-1; D not resolved. In germline, CDR1 is MGHDK, CDR2 SYGVNS. The CDR3 length is 13 residues. V gave up 2 bases and J gave up 7 bases, with 9 bases separating them. The CDR3 region is CASSEPNKNEQFF. The DNA for the CDR3 is TGTGCCAGCAGTGAACCCAATAAAAATGAGCAGTTCTTC.

This clonotype was recorded at least ten times. The chain links TRBV7-2 to TRBJ1-2; TRBD1 matches 8 bases. Trimming at V came to 0 bases and at J to 4 bases, leaving 10 bases not matched to a gene. This CDR3 spans 17 amino acids. Germline CDR1 and CDR2: SGHTA and FQGNSA. The CDR3 bases are TGTGCCAGCAGCTTAGCCTGGTCCACAGGGGGTGTCTATGGCTACACCTTC. This gives the protein CASSLAWSTGGVYGYTF.

This clonotype was observed a few times. V and J are TRBV27 and TRBJ2-5, with 11 bases aligning to TRBD1. The germline CDR1 and CDR2 sequences are MNHEY and SMNVEV (reference sequence). V was clipped by 8 bases and J by 3 bases; unmatched bases: 2. This CDR3 is 13 amino acids long. CDR3 sequence: CASRDRGEETQYF. As DNA, the CDR3 is TGTGCCAGCCGGGACAGGGGGGAAGAGACCCAGTACTTC.

This clonotype was picked up a small number of times. The V call is TRBV20-1, the J call TRBJ2-7, with 10 bases that match TRBD2. The V gene end was trimmed by 1 base and the J gene end by 2 bases; junction bases not matched to a gene: 5. Germline CDR1 and CDR2: DFQATT and SNEGSKA (reference sequence). The CDR3 is 15 amino acids. The CDR3, as DNA: TGCAGTGCTAGAGGCCGCACTAGCGGGGCCTACGAGCAGTACTTC. Translation gives CSARGRTSGAYEQYF.

Only a few counts were recorded for this clonotype. The rearrangement joins TRBV20-1 to TRBJ2-7; D is uncertain. From germline, CDR1 is DFQATT and CDR2 SNEGSKA (reference sequence). Between the trimmed V and J ends, which lost 0 bases and 4 bases, there was a span of 4 bases. The CDR3 is 11 amino acids. The CDR3 sequence is CSARESYEQYF. The CDR3 region has the DNA TGCAGTGCTAGAGAGTCTTACGAGCAGTACTTC.

This clonotype was seen repeatedly, ten times or more. This chain uses TRBV7-2 with TRBJ2-1; D unresolved. The CDR3 covers 15 residues. V shed 5 bases and J shed 0 bases, with 11 bases lying between them. CDR1 is SGHTA and CDR2 is FQGNSA in the germline V gene. The CDR3 spells CASSVDGSSYNEQFF. Here the CDR3 DNA reads TGTGCCAGCAGCGTAGACGGCAGCTCCTACAATGAGCAGTTCTTC.

The genes are TRBV30 and TRBJ1-5, with D possibly being TRBD1 (6 bases). V was cut by 3 bases and J by 0 bases, with 12 bases left in between. CDR1 and CDR2 from the germline V gene are GTSNPN and SVGIG (reference sequence). The CDR3 is 15 amino acids. CDR3 nucleotide sequence: TGTGCCTGGAGAGAACAGGGTTTTAGCAATCAGCCCCAGCATTTT. It codes for CAWREQGFSNQPQHF.

The gene calls are TRBV4-1 and TRBJ1-5, with TRBD1 as a possible D gene (6 bases). The germline gives CDR1 MGHRA, CDR2 YSYEKL. Trimming removed 1 base from V and 7 bases from J, with 11 bases in between. CDR3 length: 14 residues. The CDR3 bases are TGCGCCAGCAGCCAAGGGGGGGCGCGGCAGCCCCAGCATTTT. This sequence encodes CASSQGGARQPQHF.

Only a few counts were recorded for this clonotype. This sequence joins TRBV20-1 and TRBJ2-1, with unresolved D. Trimming pared 5 bases from V and 4 bases from J, leaving 6 bases between. Germline values: CDR1 DFQATT, CDR2 SNEGSKA (reference sequence). This CDR3 has 11 residues. The CDR3: CSARPYNEQFF. The CDR3 DNA reads TGCAGTGCTCGGCCGTACAATGAGCAGTTCTTC.

This clonotype appeared many times. The chain combines TRBV7-2 with TRBJ2-5; the match to TRBD1 covers 7 bases. This CDR3 is 15 amino acids long. With 5 bases clipped from V and 1 base from J, the junction kept 7 bases outside the gene matches. Looked up from germline, CDR1 is SGHTA and CDR2 is FQGNSA. CDR3 coding DNA: TGTGCCAGCAGCCTAAATCGACAGGGCCAAGAGACCCAGTACTTC. It is translated as CASSLNRQGQETQYF.

V and J are TRBV4-3 and TRBJ1-2; D is possibly TRBD1 (6 bases). This CDR3 spans 15 amino acids. Germline CDR1 and CDR2: LGHNA and YSLEER. V shed 4 bases and J shed 3 bases, with 15 bases lying between them. CDR3 residues: CASSRHRVEDYGYTF. CDR3 DNA: TGCGCCAGCAGCCGCCACAGGGTCGAGGACTATGGCTACACCTTC.

This sequence joins TRBV28 and TRBJ1-1, with unresolved D. There are 13 residues in the CDR3. V dropped 2 bases and J dropped 6 bases, with 10 bases sitting between them. The germline V gene has CDR1 MDHEN and CDR2 SYDVKM. The CDR3 protein is CASSLTNPPEAFF. Here the CDR3 DNA reads TGTGCCAGCAGTTTAACGAATCCCCCTGAAGCTTTCTTT.

The chain uses TRBV29-1 and TRBJ2-7, with 11 positions matching TRBD1. J gave up 2 bases and V 7 bases, and 7 bases lay outside the gene matches. Germline CDR1 is SQVTM and CDR2 is ANQGSEA. The CDR3 runs 14 residues. The CDR3 loop reads CSAGGGQGAYEQYF. The CDR3 nucleotides are TGCAGCGCTGGGGGGGGACAGGGGGCCTACGAGCAGTACTTC.

The gene calls are TRBV2 and TRBJ2-3, with D maybe TRBD1 (6 bases). The CDR3 runs to 13 residues. Trimming shortened V by 6 bases and J by 7 bases, and 14 bases separated the two germline ends. Germline V gene sequence: CDR1 SNHLY, CDR2 FYNNEI. The CDR3 DNA reads as TGTGCCAGCAGGATAGGGGGTGATTATACGCAGTATTTT. Its protein product is CASRIGGDYTQYF.

Points on this clonotype: Being one base from a much bigger clone, this may be a read error. The rearrangement links TRBV5-1 to TRBJ2-7, with 10 nucleotides matching TRBD1. This CDR3 spans 14 amino acids. The V gene's germline CDR1 is SGHRS and CDR2 YFSETQ. CDR3 bases: TGCGCCAGCAGCTTGGGACAGGGGGCCTACGAGCAGTGCTTC. Its protein is CASSLGQGAYEQCF.

This clonotype was seen at least ten times. The genes are TRBV7-2 and TRBJ1-5; possibly TRBD1 for D (5 bases). The V gene lost 4 bases and the J gene lost 6 bases, with 19 bases spanning the gap. CDR1 is SGHTA, CDR2 FQGNSA, per germline. The length of the CDR3 is 16 residues. CDR3 in amino acids: CASSSRPGTTPQPQHF. The DNA of the CDR3 is TGTGCCAGCAGCTCCCGTCCCGGGACCACACCTCAGCCCCAGCATTTT.

CDR3 loop: CASSVAGADTEAFF. CDR3 in DNA: TGTGCCAGCAGCGTGGCGGGGGCGGACACTGAAGCTTTCTTT. The V and J genes are TRBV12-3 or TRBV12-4 and TRBJ1-1; D perhaps matches TRBD1 (6 bases). V was cut by 6 bases and J by 3 bases, with 14 bases left in between. The CDR3 totals 14 residues.

This clonotype was seen more than once but under ten times. This chain links TRBV20-1 with TRBJ2-5; 10 bases map to TRBD2. CDR3 length equals 13 residues. The germline V gene has CDR1 DFQATT and CDR2 SNEGSKA (reference sequence). The ends lost 6 bases at V and 5 bases at J; junction bases unmatched: 6. CDR3 nucleotides: TGCAGTGCGGAGCGGGGGGGCCGGGAGACCCAGTACTTC. It translates to CSAERGGRETQYF.

The chain carries TRBV7-9 and TRBJ1-3; D gene ambiguous. V shed 2 bases and J shed 0 bases, with 5 bases lying between them. CDR1 SEHNR and CDR2 FQNEAQ come from the germline V gene (reference sequence). This CDR3 spans 14 amino acids. CDR3 nucleotides: TGTGCCAGCAGCTTACTGAGCTCTGGAAACACCATATATTTT. Encoded protein: CASSLLSSGNTIYF.

CDR3 loop: CASSSGTPETQYF. The CDR3 region has the DNA TGTGCCAGCAGTAGCGGGACTCCGGAGACCCAGTACTTC. This chain connects TRBV6-5 to TRBJ2-5, with 7 bases that match TRBD2. This CDR3 has 13 amino acids. Unmatched junction bases numbered 5, after V lost 5 bases and J lost 5 bases. Germline CDR1 reads MNHEY; CDR2 reads SVGAGI.

The chain joins TRBV20-1 to TRBJ2-7; TRBD1 agrees at 11 bases. Germline-derived CDR1 and CDR2 are DFQATT and SNEGSKA (reference sequence). V lost 5 bases to trimming and J lost 1 base; unmatched junction nucleotides: 7. The CDR3 runs 15 residues. As DNA, the CDR3 is TGCAGTGCTCCAGGACGGGACAGGGGGTCCTACGAGCAGTACTTC. Its translation is CSAPGRDRGSYEQYF.